This TCR beta chain was captured in a study of radiation and T cells in renal cell carcinoma. Findings of the study overall: Top tumor clonotypes rose in blood 2 weeks post-radiation, then contracted. Without pretreatment biopsies, baseline tumor clonotype presence was undetermined.

Generated by immunoSEQ multiplex PCR, the TCRdb table keeps only in-frame clones and is missing some. This table has about 140,000 clones, roughly 90% appearing once. Time point specified: blood 4 weeks post-SBRT, at nephrectomy. Treatment meaning: 15 Gy SBRT to primary tumor, nephrectomy 4 weeks later. Nephrectomy followed 15 Gy stereotactic body radiation by 4 weeks. Blood was sampled at baseline, 2 weeks and 4 weeks after SBRT. V was shortened by 7 bases and J by 1 base, with 10 bases between the two germline ends. Germline V CDR1 and CDR2: MNHEY, SVGAGI. The CDR3 covers 13 residues. Regarding this clone: Its matching antigen is unknown.

This material consisted of blood, taken from a patient whose treatment included radiotherapy and nephrectomy. The sequence derives from a woman between 45 and 65 years old with renal cell carcinoma. This chain joins TRBV6-5 and TRBJ1-1, with D uncertain. CDR3 region: CASTTGRNTEAFF. CDR3 sequence (DNA): TGTGCCAGCACCACGGGCAGGAACACTGAAGCTTTCTTT.